The sequence of this T cell receptor beta chain was determined in a study of shared clonotypes between healthy human individuals. Turning to the study itself: The cohort had two women and a few men, ages 18 to 49.

With regard to this clone: The antigen remains undetermined.

This CDR3 region has 12 residues. V lost 3 bases and J lost 5, with 10 bases in between. CDR1 and CDR2 (germline): SQVTM, ANQGSEA. The repertoire was sequenced with immunoSEQ multiplex PCR; TCRdb's copy has only in-frame clones and lacks some. In the table there are roughly 2,300,000 clones, 85% to 95% of which are singletons. The study's findings and limits: Exclusively blood specimens were collected; tissue repertoires likely differ. With a handful of donors compared, roughly 5% of naive CD4 clonotypes were shared.

CD4+ cells underwent separation, giving CD45RA+ naive and CD45RA-negative memory subsets. The source is a man in his late teens or twenties in good health. Some clones in this sample may be carry-over from other donors' samples. This chain joins TRBV29-1 and TRBJ2-5; the D gene is possibly TRBD2 (6 bases). Sequencing was done on a sample of naive CD4+ T cells from PBMCs. Subset described: CD45RA+ positively selected. The CDR3 is CSVEGGLETQYF. CDR3 DNA sequence: TGCAGCGTTGAGGGGGGATTGGAGACCCAGTACTTC.